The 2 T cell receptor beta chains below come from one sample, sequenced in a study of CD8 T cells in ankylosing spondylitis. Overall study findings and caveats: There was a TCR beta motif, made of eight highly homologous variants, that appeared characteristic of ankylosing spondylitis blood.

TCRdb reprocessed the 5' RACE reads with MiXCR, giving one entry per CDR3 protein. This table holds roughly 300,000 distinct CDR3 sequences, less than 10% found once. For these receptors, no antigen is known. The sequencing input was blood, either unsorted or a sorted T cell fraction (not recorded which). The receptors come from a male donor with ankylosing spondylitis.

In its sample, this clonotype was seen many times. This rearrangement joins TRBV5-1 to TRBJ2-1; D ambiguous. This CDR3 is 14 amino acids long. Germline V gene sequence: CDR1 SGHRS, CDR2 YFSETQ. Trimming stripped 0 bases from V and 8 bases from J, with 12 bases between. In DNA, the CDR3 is TGCGCCAGCAGCTTGGAGATAGGGTCCGATGAGCAGTTCTTC. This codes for CASSLEIGSDEQFF.

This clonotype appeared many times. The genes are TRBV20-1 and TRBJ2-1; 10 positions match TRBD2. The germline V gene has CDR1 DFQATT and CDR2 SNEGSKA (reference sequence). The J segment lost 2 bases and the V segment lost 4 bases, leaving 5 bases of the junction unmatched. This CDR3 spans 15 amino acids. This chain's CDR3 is CSATSGRDPYNEQFF. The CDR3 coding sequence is TGCAGTGCTACTAGCGGGAGAGACCCCTACAATGAGCAGTTCTTC.